This TCR beta chain was sequenced for a study of T-cell reconstitution after alpha-beta-depleted transplantation in children. General observations from the study: From newly produced T cells came most of the T-cell counts and diversity one year after transplant.

This CDR3 is built from 13 residues. Trimming shortened V by 5 bases and J by 9 bases, and 14 bases separated the two germline ends. Per the germline V gene, CDR1 is SGHTA and CDR2 is FQGNSA. Unique molecular identifiers featured in how the TCRbeta library was prepared. TCRdb recomputed calls from the PCR reads with MiXCR, one row per CDR3 protein. Of about 440,000 distinct CDR3 sequences in the sample, approximately 42% were seen once. This clonotype was observed many times. No antigen is known for it. This sequence originates from a girl aged 2 to 10 with aplastic anemia, due to receive a stem cell transplant. The V call is TRBV7-2, the J call TRBJ1-5, with unresolved D. The sequencing used PBMCs, collected before TCRalphabeta/CD19-depleted stem cell transplant. This CDR3 reads CASSGDTLAPQHF. CDR3 DNA sequence: TGTGCCAGCAGCGGTGACACGCTCGCGCCCCAGCATTTT.